The T cell receptor (beta chain) described here comes from a study of T-cell reconstitution after alpha-beta-depleted transplantation in children. CDR3 size: 16 residues. V shed 3 bases and J 7 bases; nucleotides not matched to a gene: 11. Germline assignment: CDR1 SGDLS and CDR2 YYNGEE. This sample's TCRbeta library carried unique molecular identifier barcodes. TCRdb re-called the PCR reads with MiXCR, one entry per CDR3 protein. The table shows about 500,000 distinct CDR3 sequences, with over 25% occurring only once. The sequencing here drew on PBMCs from the stem cell graft donor, taken from the stem cell graft. This chain links TRBV9 with TRBJ2-2; 8 nucleotides match TRBD1. This receptor was obtained from a human donor who donated a stem cell graft to a child with aplastic anemia. This CDR3 is CASSGYRGNGDGELFF. CDR3 DNA sequence: TGTGCCAGCAGCGGATACAGGGGGAACGGGGACGGGGAGCTGTTTTTT.